These 23 T cell receptor beta chains came from one sample sequenced in a study of regulatory T cells in long-lasting Graves disease. Both iRepertoire HTBI primers and Arm-PCR of CDR3 regions were used to build the TCR beta libraries. TCRdb processed the multiplex PCR reads anew with MiXCR; each CDR3 protein has one entry. The sample consists of 200,000 to 250,000 distinct CDR3 sequences, roughly 20% of them appearing once. Time point here: newly diagnosed GD, antithyroid drugs for less than 3 months. Preparation of the TCR library used RNA extracted from PBMCs. The sample was also linked to a second study, of T cells in Graves' hyperthyroidism and ophthalmopathy.

This sample comprised peripheral blood mononuclear cells (PBMCs), obtained at new diagnosis, from a patient treated with antithyroid drugs. The receptor source for this set is a woman in her twenties or thirties with Graves disease.

This clonotype was seen many times. This sequence joins TRBV20-1 and TRBJ1-6; a weak D match, TRBD1 (5 bases). Germline V CDR1 and CDR2: DFQATT, SNEGSKA (reference sequence). Trimming took off 6 bases at V and 3 bases at J, with 9 bases between the two ends. This CDR3 is built from 13 residues. DNA for the CDR3: TGCAGTGCAACCGACAGCTATAATTCACCCCTCCACTTT. Protein sequence: CSATDSYNSPLHF.

This clonotype showed up many times. The chain joins TRBV30 to TRBJ2-1, with 8 bases matching TRBD1. The CDR3 has 14 residues. In germline, CDR1 is GTSNPN, CDR2 SVGIG (reference sequence). V gave up 4 bases and J gave up 6 bases; unmatched junction bases: 8. As DNA, the CDR3 is TGTGCCTGGACCCCCTGGACAGGGCCCAATGAGCAGTTCTTC. It translates to CAWTPWTGPNEQFF.

The chain combines TRBV6-1 with TRBJ2-2, with a weak D call TRBD2 (5 bases). Trimming removed 5 bases from V and 6 bases from J, with 7 bases in between. Germline CDR1 reads MNHNS; CDR2 reads SASEGT. The CDR3 has 12 residues. The CDR3 is CASSPGSGELFF. CDR3 in DNA: TGTGCCAGCAGTCCGGGATCCGGGGAGCTGTTTTTT.

This clonotype was recorded many times. V usage is TRBV19 and J usage is TRBJ2-1; TRBD1 matches 7 bases. Trimming removed 3 bases from V and 5 bases from J; junction bases left unmatched: 1. This CDR3 is 13 amino acids long. Per the germline V gene, CDR1 is LNHDA and CDR2 is SQIVND (reference sequence). CDR3 coding DNA: TGTGCCAGTAGTATGGGACAGAACAATGAGCAGTTCTTC. Its protein is CASSMGQNNEQFF.

This clonotype was seen many times. The V call is TRBV12-3 or TRBV12-4, the J call TRBJ2-1, with D uncertain. Trimming removed 8 bases at V and 8 bases at J, with 16 bases between. CDR3 length equals 13 residues. The CDR3 DNA is TGTGCCAGCGGTCCTGCCGGCGGCGATGAGCAGTTCTTC. Protein: CASGPAGGDEQFF.

This clonotype came up many times. The V and J genes are TRBV19 and TRBJ2-5; 8 nucleotides line up with TRBD1. Trimming at V came to 4 bases and at J to 7 bases, leaving 2 bases not matched to a gene. The CDR3 loop spans 12 amino acids. CDR1 and CDR2 from the germline V gene are LNHDA and SQIVND (reference sequence). The CDR3 sequence is CASSRDRRTQYF. The CDR3 nucleotides read TGTGCCAGTAGTAGGGACAGGCGGACCCAGTACTTC.

The chain employs TRBV9 and TRBJ1-6; 12 nucleotides agree with TRBD1. The germline V gene encodes CDR1 SGDLS and CDR2 YYNGEE. Losses at the gene ends were 4 bases for V and 10 bases for J; bases not matched to a gene: 6. The CDR3 runs to 15 residues. The CDR3 sequence is CASSLGTGGTSPLHF. In DNA, the CDR3 is TGTGCCAGCAGCCTCGGGACAGGGGGCACCTCACCCCTCCACTTT. The entire variable domain, with the rest obtained from reference TRBV9 and TRBJ1-6, is as follows: DSGVTQTPKHLITATGQRVTLRCSPRSGDLSVYWYQQSLDQGLQFLIQYYNGEERAKGNILERFSAQQFPDLHSELNLSSLELGDSALYFCASSLGTGGTSPLHFGNGTRLTVT.

In this sample, this clonotype turned up many times. The chain uses TRBV28 and TRBJ2-1, with 13 bases aligning to TRBD2. The CDR3 loop spans 16 amino acids. The germline CDR1 and CDR2 sequences are MDHEN and SYDVKM. V dropped 7 bases and J dropped 6; count of bases not matched to a gene: 9. In DNA form, the CDR3 reads TGTGCCAGCAAGTTGTTAACTAGCGGGGGGGCCAATGAGCAGTTCTTC. This sequence encodes CASKLLTSGGANEQFF.

The chain combines TRBV27 with TRBJ2-7, with unresolved D. The V and J ends lost 3 bases and 0 bases respectively, with 9 bases between them. This CDR3 region has 14 residues. Looked up from germline, CDR1 is MNHEY and CDR2 is SMNVEV (reference sequence). The CDR3 spells CASSLTTNSYEQYF. As DNA, the CDR3 is TGTGCCAGCAGTTTGACGACAAACTCCTACGAGCAGTACTTC.

This clonotype was counted between two and nine times. V and J are TRBV7-8 and TRBJ2-1; no clear D. Trimming stripped 1 base from V and 0 bases from J, with 7 bases between. The CDR3 runs 15 residues. In germline, CDR1 is SGHVS, CDR2 FQNEAQ. In DNA form, the CDR3 reads TGTGCCAGCAGCTTAGAGCAGAGCTCCTACAATGAGCAGTTCTTC. Amino acids: CASSLEQSSYNEQFF.

The V call is TRBV6-1, the J call TRBJ2-2, with D unresolved. This CDR3 region has 13 residues. From germline, CDR1 is MNHNS and CDR2 SASEGT. Trimming stripped 0 bases from V and 7 bases from J, with 6 bases between. The DNA of the CDR3 is TGTGCCAGCAGTGAAGCACAGATCGGGGAGCTGTTTTTT. It specifies CASSEAQIGELFF.

Many counts were recorded for this clonotype. The chain combines TRBV2 with TRBJ1-6, with TRBD1 as a possible D gene (5 bases). This CDR3 region has 13 residues. V was trimmed by 4 bases and J by 10 bases, leaving 11 bases between them. Germline-derived CDR1 and CDR2 are SNHLY and FYNNEI. The CDR3 sequence is CASSGDLRSPLHF. The DNA for the CDR3 is TGTGCCAGCAGTGGGGACCTTCGGTCACCCCTCCACTTT.

This clonotype was picked up many times. The chain has TRBV29-1 and TRBJ1-3; no firm D call. Germline assignment: CDR1 SQVTM and CDR2 ANQGSEA. This CDR3 spans 12 amino acids. Trimming removed 4 bases from V and 2 bases from J, with 6 bases in between. The CDR3 DNA reads TGCAGCGTTGTTGGGGCTGGAAACACCATATATTTT. Its translation is CSVVGAGNTIYF.

The chain couples TRBV20-1 to TRBJ1-3; D uncertain. CDR1 DFQATT and CDR2 SNEGSKA come from the germline V gene (reference sequence). V was cut by 5 bases and J by 4 bases, with 12 bases left in between. The CDR3 is 13 residues long. The CDR3 region is CSADTGPGNTIYF. In DNA, the CDR3 is TGCAGTGCTGACACCGGGCCCGGAAACACCATATATTTT.

This clonotype occurred many times. The chain uses TRBV29-1 and TRBJ1-3; no clear D. From germline, CDR1 is SQVTM and CDR2 ANQGSEA. V was shortened by 5 bases and J by 0 bases, with 8 bases between the two germline ends. There are 13 residues in the CDR3. The CDR3 nucleotides are TGCAGCGTTTTGACGAGCTCTGGAAACACCATATATTTT. It is translated as CSVLTSSGNTIYF. Filled out from reference TRBV29-1 and TRBJ1-3, the complete variable domain reads SAVISQKPSRDICQRGTSLTIQCQVDSQVTMMFWYRQQPGQSLTLIATANQGSEATYESGFVIDKFPISRPNLTFSTLTVSNMSPEDSSIYLCSVLTSSGNTIYFGEGSWLTVV.

This chain uses TRBV10-3 with TRBJ2-6; unclear D gene. Germline values: CDR1 ENHRY, CDR2 SYGVKD. V was pared by 2 bases and J by 2 bases, with 7 bases between. This CDR3 is built from 15 residues. The chain's CDR3 is CAISENFPGANVLTF. The CDR3 coding sequence is TGTGCCATCAGTGAGAATTTCCCTGGGGCCAACGTCCTGACTTTC.

CDR3 sequence (DNA): TGTGCCAGCAGTCCGCGTCAGGGTAGATATTCACCCCTCCACTTT. This codes for CASSPRQGRYSPLHF. The chain couples TRBV12-3 or TRBV12-4 to TRBJ1-6, with D perhaps TRBD1 (5 bases). V was pared by 5 bases and J by 8 bases, with 16 bases between. CDR3 size: 15 residues.

This clonotype occurred many times. This chain connects TRBV19 to TRBJ1-1; D is uncertain. V was pared by 0 bases and J by 1 base, with 6 bases between. The CDR3 totals 14 residues. Germline CDR1 reads LNHDA; CDR2 reads SQIVND (reference sequence). The CDR3 DNA follows: TGTGCCAGTAGTATAGATGCGAGGAACACTGAAGCTTTCTTT. The encoded protein is CASSIDARNTEAFF. Full variable domain (outside the CDR3, taken from reference TRBV19 and TRBJ1-1): DGGITQSPKYLFRKEGQNVTLSCEQNLNHDAMYWYRQDPGQGLRLIYYSQIVNDFQKGDIAEGYSVSREKKESFPLTVTSAQKNPTAFYLCASSIDARNTEAFFGQGTRLTVV.

This clonotype showed up many times. This sequence joins TRBV12-3 or TRBV12-4 and TRBJ1-1; a weak D match, TRBD1 (6 bases). Trimming pared 5 bases from V and 1 base from J, leaving 14 bases between. The CDR3 is 15 residues long. CDR3 coding DNA: TGTGCCAGCAGTAACCGCCGGGGGCAGAACACTGAAGCTTTCTTT. Translated: CASSNRRGQNTEAFF.

This chain connects TRBV19 to TRBJ2-1; TRBD2 agrees at 10 bases. Germline V gene data show CDR1 as LNHDA and CDR2 as SQIVND (reference sequence). J gave up 4 bases and V 2 bases, and 11 bases lay outside the gene matches. The CDR3 loop spans 18 amino acids. The CDR3 loop reads CASSITPLAGELYNEQFF. For the CDR3, the DNA is TGTGCCAGTAGTATAACCCCCCTAGCGGGAGAGCTTTACAATGAGCAGTTCTTC.

In its sample, this clonotype was seen many times. The junction departs from germline at one end; a sequencing error may be responsible. The J gene is TRBJ1-1, the V gene TRBV11-3; D remains ambiguous. The CDR3 totals 14 residues. Germline values: CDR1 SGHNT, CDR2 YENEEA. CDR3 sequence reads: CASSLDGSNAEAFF. In DNA form, the CDR3 reads TGTGCCAGCAGCTTAGACGGGTCGAACGCTGAAGCTTTCTTT.

This clonotype was seen more than once but under ten times. The rearrangement uses TRBV30 and TRBJ2-3, with 10 bases identical to TRBD2. The V segment lost 2 bases and the J segment 3 bases; nucleotides outside the gene matches: 5. Germline V gene data show CDR1 as GTSNPN and CDR2 as SVGIG (reference sequence). The CDR3 covers 15 residues. The CDR3 coding sequence is TGTGCCTGGAGTAAGGCTAGCGGGAGTACAGATACGCAGTATTTT. Its protein is CAWSKASGSTDTQYF.

This clonotype has ten or more counts. The CDR3 region has the DNA TGTGCCACTAAAGAGGGAGGCCAAGAGACCCAGTACTTC. It translates to CATKEGGQETQYF. The V and J genes are TRBV28 and TRBJ2-5; a weak D match, TRBD2 (6 bases). V was clipped by 10 bases and J by 1 base, with 13 bases between them. The CDR3 is 13 amino acids. Per germline, CDR1 MDHEN and CDR2 SYDVKM.